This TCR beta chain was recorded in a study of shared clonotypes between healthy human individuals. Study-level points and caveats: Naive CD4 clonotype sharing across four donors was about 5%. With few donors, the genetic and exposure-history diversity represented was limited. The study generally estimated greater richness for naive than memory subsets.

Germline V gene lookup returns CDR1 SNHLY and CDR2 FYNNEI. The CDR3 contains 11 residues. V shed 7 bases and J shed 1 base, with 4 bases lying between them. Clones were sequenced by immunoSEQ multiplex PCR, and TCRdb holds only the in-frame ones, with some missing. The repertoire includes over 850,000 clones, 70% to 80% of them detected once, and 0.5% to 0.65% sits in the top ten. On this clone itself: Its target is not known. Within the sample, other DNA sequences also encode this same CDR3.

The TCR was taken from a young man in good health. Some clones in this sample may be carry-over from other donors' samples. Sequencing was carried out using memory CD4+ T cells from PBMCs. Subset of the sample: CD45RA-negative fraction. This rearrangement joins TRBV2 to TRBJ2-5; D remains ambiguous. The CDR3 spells CASKFQETQYF. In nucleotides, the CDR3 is TGTGCCAGCAAGTTCCAAGAGACCCAGTACTTC. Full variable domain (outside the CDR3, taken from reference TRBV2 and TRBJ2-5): EPEVTQTPSHQVTQMGQEVILRCVPISNHLYFYWYRQILGQKVEFLVSFYNNEISEKSEIFDDQFSVERPDGSNFTLKIRSTKLEDSAMYFCASKFQETQYFGPGTRLLVL.